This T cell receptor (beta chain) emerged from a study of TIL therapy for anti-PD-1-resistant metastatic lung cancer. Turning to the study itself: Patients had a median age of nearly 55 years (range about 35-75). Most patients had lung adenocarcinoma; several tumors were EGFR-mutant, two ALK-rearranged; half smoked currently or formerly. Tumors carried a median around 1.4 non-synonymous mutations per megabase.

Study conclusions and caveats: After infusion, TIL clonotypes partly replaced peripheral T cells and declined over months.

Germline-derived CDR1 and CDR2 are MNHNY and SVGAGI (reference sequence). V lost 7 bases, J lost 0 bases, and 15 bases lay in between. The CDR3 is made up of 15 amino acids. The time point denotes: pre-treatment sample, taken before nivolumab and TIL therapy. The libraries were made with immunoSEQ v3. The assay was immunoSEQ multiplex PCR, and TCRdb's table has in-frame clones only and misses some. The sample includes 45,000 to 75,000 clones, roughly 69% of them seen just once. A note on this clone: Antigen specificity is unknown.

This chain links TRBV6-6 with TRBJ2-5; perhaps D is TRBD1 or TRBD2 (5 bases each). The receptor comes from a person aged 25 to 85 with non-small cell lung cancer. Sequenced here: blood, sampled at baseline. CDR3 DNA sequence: TGTGCCAGCACCATCAGGGTAGCGTACCAAGAGACCCAGTACTTC. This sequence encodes CASTIRVAYQETQYF.